Included here is one T cell receptor beta chain sequence, with context. Its antigen is as yet unknown. Data came from immunoSEQ multiplex PCR; TCRdb stores just in-frame clones and leaves some out. The profile shows roughly 120,000 clones, 88% of them singletons. The sample belongs to a study of T cell responses to AZD1222 COVID-19 vaccine. Study-wide background: Doses given second, at about 4 or about 12 weeks, were pooled. Regarding the study as a whole: Nearly half of spike-specific TCRs reportedly target unmutated variant regions.

The CDR3 spans 14 residues. With 3 bases removed from V and 5 bases from J, the gap between germline ends came to 13 bases. The germline gives CDR1 SEHNR, CDR2 FQNEAQ (reference sequence). The starting material was peripheral blood, obtained on day 0 of AZD1222 vaccination. V usage is TRBV7-9 and J usage is TRBJ2-5, with D unresolved. The clonotype comes from an adult in good health. The CDR3 region is CASSFGLVEETQYF. In DNA form, the CDR3 reads TGTGCCAGCAGCTTTGGTTTAGTGGAGGAGACCCAGTACTTC.